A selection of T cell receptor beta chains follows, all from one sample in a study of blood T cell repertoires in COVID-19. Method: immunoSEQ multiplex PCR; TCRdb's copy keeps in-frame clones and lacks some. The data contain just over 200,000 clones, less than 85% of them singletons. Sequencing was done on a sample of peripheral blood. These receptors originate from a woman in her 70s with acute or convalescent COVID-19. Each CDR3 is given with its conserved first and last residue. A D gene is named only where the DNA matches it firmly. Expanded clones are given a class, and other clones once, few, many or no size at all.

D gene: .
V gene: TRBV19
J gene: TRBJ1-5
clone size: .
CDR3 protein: CASTTTGQEQPQHF
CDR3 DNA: TGTGCCAGTACCACTACAGGGCAGGAGCAGCCCCAGCATTTT

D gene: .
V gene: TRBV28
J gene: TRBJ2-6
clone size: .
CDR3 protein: CASSLRPGAGANVLTF
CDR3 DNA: TGTGCCAGCAGTTTACGCCCAGGGGCCGGGGCCAACGTCCTGACTTTC

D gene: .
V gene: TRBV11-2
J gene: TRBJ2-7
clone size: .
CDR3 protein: CASSPGITTYEQYF
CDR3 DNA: TGTGCCAGCAGCCCAGGGATTACAACCTACGAGCAGTACTTC

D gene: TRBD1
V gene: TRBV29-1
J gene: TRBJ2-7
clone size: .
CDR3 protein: CSAYIGTGRKEQYF
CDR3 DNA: TGCAGCGCCTACATCGGGACAGGGCGCAAAGAGCAGTACTTC

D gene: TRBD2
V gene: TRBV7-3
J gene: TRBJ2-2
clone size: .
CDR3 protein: CASSPPGLAVPGELFF
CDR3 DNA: TGTGCCAGCAGCCCCCCCGGACTAGCAGTGCCCGGGGAGCTGTTTTTT

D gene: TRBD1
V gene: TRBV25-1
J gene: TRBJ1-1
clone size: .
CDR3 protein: CASTASWGQTFQTEAFF
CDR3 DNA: TGTGCCAGCACAGCTTCCTGGGGACAGACCTTCCAAACTGAAGCTTTCTTT

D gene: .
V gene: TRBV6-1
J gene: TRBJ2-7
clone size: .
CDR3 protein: CASSEVPSVLPYEQYF
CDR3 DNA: TGTGCCAGCAGTGAAGTGCCTAGCGTCCTCCCATACGAGCAGTACTTC

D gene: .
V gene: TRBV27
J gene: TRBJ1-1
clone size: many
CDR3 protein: CASSPRMNTEAFF
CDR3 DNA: TGTGCCAGCAGTCCGCGGATGAACACTGAAGCTTTCTTT

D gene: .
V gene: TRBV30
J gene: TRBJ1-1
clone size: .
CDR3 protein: CAWSVKGKVNTEAFF
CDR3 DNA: TGTGCCTGGAGTGTTAAGGGGAAGGTGAACACTGAAGCTTTCTTT

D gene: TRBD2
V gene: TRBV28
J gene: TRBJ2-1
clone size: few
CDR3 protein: CASSLYSGRGPYNEQFF
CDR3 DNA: TGTGCCAGCAGTTTATATAGCGGGAGAGGGCCCTACAATGAGCAGTTCTTC

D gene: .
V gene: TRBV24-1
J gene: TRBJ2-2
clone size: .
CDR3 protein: CATSDSSKLTGELFF
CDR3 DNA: TGTGCCACCAGTGATTCGTCCAAACTCACCGGGGAGCTGTTTTTT

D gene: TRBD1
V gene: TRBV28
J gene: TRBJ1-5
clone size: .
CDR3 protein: CASRPQQGNQPQHF
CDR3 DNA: TGTGCCAGCAGGCCACAACAGGGGAATCAGCCCCAGCATTTT

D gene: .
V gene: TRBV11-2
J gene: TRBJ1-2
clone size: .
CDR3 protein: CASSPSGAKGGDYGYTF
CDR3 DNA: TGTGCCAGCAGTCCATCCGGGGCCAAGGGGGGGGACTATGGCTACACCTTC

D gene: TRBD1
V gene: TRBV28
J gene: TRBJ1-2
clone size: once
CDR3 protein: CASGSPGDREYGYTF
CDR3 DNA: TGTGCCAGCGGATCCCCAGGGGACAGGGAGTATGGCTACACCTTC

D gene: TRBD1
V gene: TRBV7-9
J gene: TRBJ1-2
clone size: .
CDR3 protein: CASSRDRVDGYTF
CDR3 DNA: TGTGCCAGCAGCCGCGACAGGGTCGATGGCTACACCTTC

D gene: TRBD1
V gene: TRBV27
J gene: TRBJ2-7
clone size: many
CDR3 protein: CASRKGTGGTWWEQYF
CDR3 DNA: TGTGCCAGCAGAAAGGGGACAGGGGGTACCTGGTGGGAGCAGTACTTC

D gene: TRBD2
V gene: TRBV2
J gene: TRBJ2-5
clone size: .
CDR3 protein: CASSRAGAATQYF
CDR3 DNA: TGTGCCAGCAGTCGAGCGGGAGCGGCGACCCAGTACTTC

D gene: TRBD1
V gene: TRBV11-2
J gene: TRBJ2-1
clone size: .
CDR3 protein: CASSLGGTGGGEQFF
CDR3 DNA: TGTGCCAGCAGCTTAGGGGGGACAGGGGGCGGTGAGCAGTTCTTC

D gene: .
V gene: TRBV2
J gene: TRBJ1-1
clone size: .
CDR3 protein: CASRLMNTEAFF
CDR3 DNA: TGTGCCAGCAGGCTAATGAACACTGAAGCTTTCTTT

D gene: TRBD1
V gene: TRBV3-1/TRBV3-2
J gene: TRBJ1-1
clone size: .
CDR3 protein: CASSHWDRGRRAFF
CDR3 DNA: TGTGCCAGCAGCCACTGGGACAGGGGGCGCAGAGCTTTCTTT

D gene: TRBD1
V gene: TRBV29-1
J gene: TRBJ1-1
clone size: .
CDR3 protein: CSVLRTGGNTEAFF
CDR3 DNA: TGCAGCGTTCTACGGACAGGGGGAAACACTGAAGCTTTCTTT

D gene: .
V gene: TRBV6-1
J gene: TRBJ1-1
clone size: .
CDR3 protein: CASSDLTLAEAFF
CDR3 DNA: TGTGCCAGCAGTGATTTGACTCTTGCTGAAGCTTTCTTT

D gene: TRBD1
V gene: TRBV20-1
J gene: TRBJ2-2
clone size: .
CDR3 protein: CSASGQGEAGELFF
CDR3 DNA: TGCAGTGCTAGTGGGCAGGGGGAAGCCGGGGAGCTGTTTTTT

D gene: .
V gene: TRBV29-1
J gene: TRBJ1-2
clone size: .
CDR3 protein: CSVGGGGEYGYTF
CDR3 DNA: TGCAGCGTTGGTGGCGGGGGGGAATATGGCTACACCTTC

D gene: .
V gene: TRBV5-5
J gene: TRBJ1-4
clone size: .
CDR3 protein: CASSLDAATNEKLFF
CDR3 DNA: TGTGCCAGCAGCTTGGATGCAGCAACTAATGAAAAACTGTTTTTT

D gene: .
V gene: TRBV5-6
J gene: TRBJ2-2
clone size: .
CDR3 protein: CASSLVQGGTGELFF
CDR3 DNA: TGTGCCAGCAGCCTCGTACAGGGGGGGACCGGGGAGCTGTTTTTT

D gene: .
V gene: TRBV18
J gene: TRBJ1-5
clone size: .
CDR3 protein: CASSLAGNQPQHF
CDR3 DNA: TGTGCCAGCTCACTAGCGGGAAATCAGCCCCAGCATTTT

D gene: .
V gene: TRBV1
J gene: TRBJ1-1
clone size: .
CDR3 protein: CTSSQQGARSNTEAFF
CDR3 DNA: TGCACCAGCAGCCAACAGGGGGCGCGGAGTAACACTGAAGCTTTCTTT

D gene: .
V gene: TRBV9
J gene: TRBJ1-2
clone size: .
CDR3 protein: CASSVGGLGGVNYGYTF
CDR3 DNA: TGTGCCAGCAGCGTAGGTGGATTGGGAGGGGTCAACTATGGCTACACCTTC

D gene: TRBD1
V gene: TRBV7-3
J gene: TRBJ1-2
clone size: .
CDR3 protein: CASSQDRGDGYTF
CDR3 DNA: TGTGCCAGCAGCCAGGACAGGGGAGACGGCTACACCTTC

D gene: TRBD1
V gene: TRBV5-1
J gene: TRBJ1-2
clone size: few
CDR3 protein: CASSLYGQDGYTF
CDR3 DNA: TGCGCCAGCAGCCTATATGGACAGGATGGCTACACCTTC

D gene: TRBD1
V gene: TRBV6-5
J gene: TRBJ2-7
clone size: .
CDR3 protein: CASPGTGLYEQYF
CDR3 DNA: TGTGCCAGCCCCGGGACAGGGTTATACGAGCAGTACTTC

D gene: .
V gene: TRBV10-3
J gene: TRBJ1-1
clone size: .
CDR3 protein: CAISESKTLNTEAFF
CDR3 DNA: TGTGCCATCAGTGAGTCGAAGACACTGAACACTGAAGCTTTCTTT

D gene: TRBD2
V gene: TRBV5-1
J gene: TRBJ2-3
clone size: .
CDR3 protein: CASSPSRGGTDTQYF
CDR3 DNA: TGCGCCAGCAGTCCCTCGCGGGGGGGCACAGATACGCAGTATTTT

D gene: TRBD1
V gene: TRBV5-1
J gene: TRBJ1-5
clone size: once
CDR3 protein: CASSLGTGGHSPQHF
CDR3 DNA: TGCGCCAGCAGCTTGGGGACAGGGGGGCATTCGCCCCAGCATTTT

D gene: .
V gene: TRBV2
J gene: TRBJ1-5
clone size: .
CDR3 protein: CASSALRDPSIQPQHF
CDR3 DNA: TGTGCCAGCAGCGCCCTCCGGGATCCTAGCATCCAGCCCCAGCATTTT

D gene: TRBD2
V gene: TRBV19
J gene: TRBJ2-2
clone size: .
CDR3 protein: CASRVNSGSLAGELFF
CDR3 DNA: TGTGCCAGTAGGGTGAATAGCGGGAGTCTCGCCGGGGAGCTGTTTTTT

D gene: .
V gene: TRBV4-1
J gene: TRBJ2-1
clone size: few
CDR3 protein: CASSQYWSGYNEQFF
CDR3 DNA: TGCGCCAGCAGCCAATATTGGTCCGGGTACAATGAGCAGTTCTTC

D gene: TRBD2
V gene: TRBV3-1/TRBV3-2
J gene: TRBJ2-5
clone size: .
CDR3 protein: CASSPRNAGGQETQYF
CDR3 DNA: TGTGCCAGCAGCCCCCGTAACGCGGGAGGTCAAGAGACCCAGTACTTC

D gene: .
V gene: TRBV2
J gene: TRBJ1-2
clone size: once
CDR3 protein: CASSEEKDSVYGYTF
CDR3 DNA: TGTGCCAGCAGTGAAGAGAAGGACAGCGTTTATGGCTACACCTTC

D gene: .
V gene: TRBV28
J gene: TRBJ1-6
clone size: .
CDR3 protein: CASEAGDGNSPLHF
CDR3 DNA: TGTGCCAGCGAAGCAGGGGACGGTAATTCACCCCTCCACTTT

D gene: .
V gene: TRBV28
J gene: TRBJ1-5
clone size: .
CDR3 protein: CASSYTGFGGNQPQHF
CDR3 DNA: TGTGCCAGCAGTTACACAGGGTTTGGGGGCAATCAGCCCCAGCATTTT

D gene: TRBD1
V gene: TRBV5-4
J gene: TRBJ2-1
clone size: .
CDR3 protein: CASSFRQGANIYNEQFF
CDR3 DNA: TGTGCCAGCAGCTTCAGACAGGGGGCGAATATCTACAATGAGCAGTTCTTC

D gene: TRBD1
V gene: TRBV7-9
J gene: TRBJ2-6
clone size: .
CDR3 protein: CASSGADRGSTAGANVLTF
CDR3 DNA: TGTGCCAGCAGCGGGGCGGACAGGGGTTCGACTGCTGGGGCCAACGTCCTGACTTTC

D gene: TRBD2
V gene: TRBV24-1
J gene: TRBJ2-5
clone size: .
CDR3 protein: CASSGTSVRGQETQYF
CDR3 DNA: TGTGCCTCCTCCGGGACTAGCGTTAGGGGCCAAGAGACCCAGTACTTC

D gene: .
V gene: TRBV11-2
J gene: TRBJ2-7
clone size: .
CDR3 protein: CASSLVASEQYF
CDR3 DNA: TGTGCCAGCAGCTTAGTAGCGTCGGAGCAGTACTTC

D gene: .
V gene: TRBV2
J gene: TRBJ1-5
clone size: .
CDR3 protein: CASRAGTLPNQPQHF
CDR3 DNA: TGTGCCAGCAGAGCCGGGACTTTACCGAATCAGCCCCAGCATTTT

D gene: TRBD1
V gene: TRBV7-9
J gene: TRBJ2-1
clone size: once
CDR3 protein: CASSSTGGDASEQFF
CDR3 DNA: TGTGCCAGCAGCTCCACAGGGGGTGATGCGAGTGAGCAGTTCTTC

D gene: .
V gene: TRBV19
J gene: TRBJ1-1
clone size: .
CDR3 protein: CASISENYQNTEAFF
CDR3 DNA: TGTGCCAGTATAAGCGAAAACTATCAGAACACTGAAGCTTTCTTT

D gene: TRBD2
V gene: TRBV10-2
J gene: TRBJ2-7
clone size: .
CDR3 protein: CASSESSAGGPFAEQYF
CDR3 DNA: TGCGCCAGCAGTGAGTCTTCGGCGGGAGGGCCGTTTGCCGAGCAGTACTTC

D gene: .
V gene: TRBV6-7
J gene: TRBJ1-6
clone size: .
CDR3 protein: CASSYSNSRGGFSPLHF
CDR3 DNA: TGTGCCAGCAGTTACTCTAATTCCCGGGGGGGTTTTTCACCCCTCCACTTT

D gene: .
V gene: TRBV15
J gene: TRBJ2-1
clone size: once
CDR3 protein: CATSREVGGPSYNEQFF
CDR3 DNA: TGTGCCACCAGCAGAGAGGTGGGAGGTCCCTCCTACAATGAGCAGTTCTTC

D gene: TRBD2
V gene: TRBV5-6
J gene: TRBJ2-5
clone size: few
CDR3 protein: CASSLDVGGPGETQYF
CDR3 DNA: TGTGCCAGCAGCTTGGATGTGGGAGGGCCCGGGGAGACCCAGTACTTC

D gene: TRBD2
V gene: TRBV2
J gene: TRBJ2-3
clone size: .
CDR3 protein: CASSELAGAVDTQYF
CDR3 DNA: TGTGCCAGCAGTGAGCTAGCGGGAGCCGTAGATACGCAGTATTTT

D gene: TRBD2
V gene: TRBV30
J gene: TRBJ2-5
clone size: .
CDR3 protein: CAWSLLAGEGETQYF
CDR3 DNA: TGTGCCTGGAGTCTACTAGCGGGAGAGGGGGAGACCCAGTACTTC

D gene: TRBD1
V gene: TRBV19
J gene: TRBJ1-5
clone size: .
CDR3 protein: CASSINHGTGSNQPQHF
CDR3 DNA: TGTGCCAGTAGTATAAATCACGGGACAGGGTCGAATCAGCCCCAGCATTTT